The T cell receptor beta chain described here comes from a study of blood T cell repertoires in COVID-19. Profiled with immunoSEQ multiplex PCR; TCRdb holds only in-frame clones, not every one. Of around 130,000 clones detected, over 80% appear once; the ten largest clones hold roughly 9%. The germline gives CDR1 KGHSH, CDR2 LQKENI. Trimming cost V 2 bases and J 4 bases, with 5 bases left between them. The CDR3 loop spans 13 amino acids. With regard to this clone: Other nucleotide sequences from this sample produce the same CDR3.

This receptor was taken from a man aged 35 to 55 with active or convalescent COVID-19. The V call is TRBV18, the J call TRBJ1-4; no reliable D call. The specimen sequenced was peripheral blood. The CDR3 nucleotides read TGTGCCAGCTCACCAGGGCTTAATGAAAAACTGTTTTTT. The encoded protein is CASSPGLNEKLFF.